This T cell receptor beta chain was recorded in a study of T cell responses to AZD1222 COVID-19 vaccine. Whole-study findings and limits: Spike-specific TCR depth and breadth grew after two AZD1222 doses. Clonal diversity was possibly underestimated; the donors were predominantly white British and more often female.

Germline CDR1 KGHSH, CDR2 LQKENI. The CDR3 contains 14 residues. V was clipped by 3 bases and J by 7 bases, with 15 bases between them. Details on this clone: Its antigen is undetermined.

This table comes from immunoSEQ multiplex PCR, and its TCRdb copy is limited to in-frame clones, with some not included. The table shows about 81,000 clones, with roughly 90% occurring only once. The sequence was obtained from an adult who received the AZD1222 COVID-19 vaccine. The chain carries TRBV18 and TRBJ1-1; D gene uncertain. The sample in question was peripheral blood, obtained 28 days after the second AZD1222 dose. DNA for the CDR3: TGTGCCAGCTCACCTGGCAGCGCCTGGGATGAAGCTTTCTTT. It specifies CASSPGSAWDEAFF.